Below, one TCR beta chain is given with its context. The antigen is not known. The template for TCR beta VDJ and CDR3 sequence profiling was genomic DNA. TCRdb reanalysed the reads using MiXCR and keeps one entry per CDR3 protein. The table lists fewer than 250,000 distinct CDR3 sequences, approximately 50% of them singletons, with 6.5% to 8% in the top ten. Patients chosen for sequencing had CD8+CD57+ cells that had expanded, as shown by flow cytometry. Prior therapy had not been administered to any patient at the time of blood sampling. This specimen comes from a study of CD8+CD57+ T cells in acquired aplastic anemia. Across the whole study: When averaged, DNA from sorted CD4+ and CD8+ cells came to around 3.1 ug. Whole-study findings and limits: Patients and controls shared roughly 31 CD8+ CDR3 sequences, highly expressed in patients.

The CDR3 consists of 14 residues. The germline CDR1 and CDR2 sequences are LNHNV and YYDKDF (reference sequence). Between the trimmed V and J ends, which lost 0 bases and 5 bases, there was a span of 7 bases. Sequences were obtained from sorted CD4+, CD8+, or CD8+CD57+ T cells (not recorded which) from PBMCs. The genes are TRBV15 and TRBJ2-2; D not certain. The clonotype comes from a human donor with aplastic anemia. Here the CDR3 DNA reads TGTGCCACCAGCAGAGATGAGAGAACCGGGGAGCTGTTTTTT. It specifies CATSRDERTGELFF.